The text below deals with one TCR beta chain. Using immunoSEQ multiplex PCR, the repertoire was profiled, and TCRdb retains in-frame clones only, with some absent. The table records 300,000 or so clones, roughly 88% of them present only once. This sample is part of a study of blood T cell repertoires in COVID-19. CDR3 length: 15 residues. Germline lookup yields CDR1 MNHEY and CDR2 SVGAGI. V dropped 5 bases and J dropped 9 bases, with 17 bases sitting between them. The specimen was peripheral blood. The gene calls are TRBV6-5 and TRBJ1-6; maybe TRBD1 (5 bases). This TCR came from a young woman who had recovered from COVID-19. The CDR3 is CASSTRRAQGSPLHF. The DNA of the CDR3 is TGTGCCAGCAGTACCCGACGGGCCCAGGGTTCACCCCTCCACTTT.